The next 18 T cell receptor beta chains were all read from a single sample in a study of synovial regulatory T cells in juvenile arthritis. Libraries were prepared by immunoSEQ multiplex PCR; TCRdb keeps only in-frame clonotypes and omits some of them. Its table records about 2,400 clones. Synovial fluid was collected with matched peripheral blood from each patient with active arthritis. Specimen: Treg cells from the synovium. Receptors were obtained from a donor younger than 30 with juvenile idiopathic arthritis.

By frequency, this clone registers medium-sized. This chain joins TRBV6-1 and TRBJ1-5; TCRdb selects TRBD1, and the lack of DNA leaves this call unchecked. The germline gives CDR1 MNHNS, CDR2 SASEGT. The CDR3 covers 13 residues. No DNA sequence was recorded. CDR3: CASSEHSNQPQHF.

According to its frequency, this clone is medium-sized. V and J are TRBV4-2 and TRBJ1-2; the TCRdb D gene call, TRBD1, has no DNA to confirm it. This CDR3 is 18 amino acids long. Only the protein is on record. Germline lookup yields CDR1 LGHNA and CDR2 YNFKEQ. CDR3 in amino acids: CASSQEPGAAVSNYGYTF.

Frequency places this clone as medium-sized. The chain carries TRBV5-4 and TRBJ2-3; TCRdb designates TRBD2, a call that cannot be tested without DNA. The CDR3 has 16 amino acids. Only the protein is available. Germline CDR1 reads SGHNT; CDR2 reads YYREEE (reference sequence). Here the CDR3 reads CASSLKASGITDTQYF.

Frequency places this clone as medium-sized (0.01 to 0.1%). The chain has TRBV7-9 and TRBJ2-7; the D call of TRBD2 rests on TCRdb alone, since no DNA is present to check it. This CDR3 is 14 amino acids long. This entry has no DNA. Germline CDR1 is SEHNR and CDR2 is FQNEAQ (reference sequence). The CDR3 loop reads CASSLGTSIPEQYF.

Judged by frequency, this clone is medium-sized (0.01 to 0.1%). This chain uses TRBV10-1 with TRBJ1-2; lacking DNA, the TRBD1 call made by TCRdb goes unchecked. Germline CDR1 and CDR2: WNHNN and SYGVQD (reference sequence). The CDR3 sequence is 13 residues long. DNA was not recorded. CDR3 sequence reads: CASSESGGYGYTF.

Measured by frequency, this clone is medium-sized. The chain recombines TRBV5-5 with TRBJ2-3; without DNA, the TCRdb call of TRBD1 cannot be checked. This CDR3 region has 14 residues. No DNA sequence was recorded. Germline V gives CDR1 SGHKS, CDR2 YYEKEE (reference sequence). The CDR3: CASSLVTGGDTQYF.

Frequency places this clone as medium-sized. CDR3 sequence: CASSLVGGTGELFF. The rearrangement joins TRBV5-4 to TRBJ2-2. The germline V gene encodes CDR1 SGHNT and CDR2 YYREEE (reference sequence). The CDR3 totals 14 residues. No DNA sequence was recorded.

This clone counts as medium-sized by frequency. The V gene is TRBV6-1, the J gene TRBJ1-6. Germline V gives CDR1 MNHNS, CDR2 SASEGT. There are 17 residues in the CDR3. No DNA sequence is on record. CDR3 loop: CASSDQPRSGYGSPLHF.

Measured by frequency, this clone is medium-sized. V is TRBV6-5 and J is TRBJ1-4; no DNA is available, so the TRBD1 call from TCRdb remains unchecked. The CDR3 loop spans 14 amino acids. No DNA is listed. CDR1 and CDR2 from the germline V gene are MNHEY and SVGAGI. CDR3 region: CASSQSRRNEKLFF.

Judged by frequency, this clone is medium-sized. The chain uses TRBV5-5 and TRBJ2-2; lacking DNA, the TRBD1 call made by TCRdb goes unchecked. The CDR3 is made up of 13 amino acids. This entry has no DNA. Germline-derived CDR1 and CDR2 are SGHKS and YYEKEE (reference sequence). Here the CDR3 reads CASSLGQVGELFF.

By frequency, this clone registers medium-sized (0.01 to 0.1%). The chain's CDR3 is CASSLLQGHSYTF. V gene TRBV5-4 combines with J gene TRBJ1-2; as DNA is missing, the TRBD1 call by TCRdb cannot be tested. The CDR3 covers 13 residues. The DNA is unrecorded. Per the germline V gene, CDR1 is SGHNT and CDR2 is YYREEE (reference sequence).

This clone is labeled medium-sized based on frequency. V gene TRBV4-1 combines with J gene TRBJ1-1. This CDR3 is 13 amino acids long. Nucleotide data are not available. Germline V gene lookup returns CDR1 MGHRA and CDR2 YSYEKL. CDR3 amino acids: CASSQGDPLKAFF.

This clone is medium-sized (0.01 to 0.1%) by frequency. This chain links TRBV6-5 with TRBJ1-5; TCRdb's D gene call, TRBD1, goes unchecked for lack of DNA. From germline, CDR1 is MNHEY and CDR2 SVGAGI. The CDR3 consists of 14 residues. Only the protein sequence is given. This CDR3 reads CASSYAGPNQPQHF.

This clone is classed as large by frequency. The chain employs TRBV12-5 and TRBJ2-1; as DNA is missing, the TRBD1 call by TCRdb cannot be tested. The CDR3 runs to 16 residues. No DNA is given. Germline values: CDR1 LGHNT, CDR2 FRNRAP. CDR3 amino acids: CASGPSNPQGSNEQFF.

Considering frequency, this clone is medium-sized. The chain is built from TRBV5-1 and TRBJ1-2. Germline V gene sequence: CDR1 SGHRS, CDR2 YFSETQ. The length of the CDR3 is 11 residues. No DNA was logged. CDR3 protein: CASSLGYGYTF.

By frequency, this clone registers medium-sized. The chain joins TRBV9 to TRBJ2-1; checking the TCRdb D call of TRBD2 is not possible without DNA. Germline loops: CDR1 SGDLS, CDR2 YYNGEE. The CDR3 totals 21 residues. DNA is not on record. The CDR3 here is CASSVETSGTPLVGLYNEQFF.

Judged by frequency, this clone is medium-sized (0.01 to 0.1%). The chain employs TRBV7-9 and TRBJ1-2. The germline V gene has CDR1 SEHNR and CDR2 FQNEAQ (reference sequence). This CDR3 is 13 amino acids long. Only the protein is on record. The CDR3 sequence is CASSLVGDYGYTF.

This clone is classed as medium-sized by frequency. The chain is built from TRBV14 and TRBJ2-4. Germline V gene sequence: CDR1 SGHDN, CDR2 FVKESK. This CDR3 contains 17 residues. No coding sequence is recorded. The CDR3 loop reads CASSPLIEGRDKNIQYF.